Listed below are T cell receptor beta chains from one sample, sequenced in a study of lymphopenia after photon versus proton radiotherapy. TCRdb's copy holds only in-frame clones and misses some; the assay was immunoSEQ multiplex PCR. The table includes 6,500 to 8,000 clones, nearly 90% detected once. Sequenced here: peripheral blood, sampled from a patient treated with photon-based radiotherapy. The receptors here all came from a man aged 55-75 years with cholangiocarcinoma. Each CDR3 is given with its conserved first and last residue. A D gene is named only where the DNA matches it firmly. Expanded clones are given a class, and other clones once, few, many or no size at all.

-	-	TRBJ2-5	TRBV11-2	TGTGCCAGCAGCCACAAGCTTAGTGGGGGTGGTATCCAGTACTTC	CASSHKLSGGGIQYF
-	-	TRBJ1-1	TRBV4-3	TGCGCCAGCAGTCGCCGGGGTGAGACTGAAGCTTTCTTT	CASSRRGETEAFF
-	-	TRBJ2-5	TRBV7-9	TGTGCCAGCAGCTTAGAGAGTCAAGAGACCCAGTACTTC	CASSLESQETQYF
few	-	TRBJ1-5	TRBV2	TGTGCCAGCAGTGACCGGGTTGGTAGTCAGCCCCAGCATTTT	CASSDRVGSQPQHF
-	TRBD1	TRBJ2-3	TRBV7-3	TGTGCCAGTAGACAGGGGGGGACAGATACGCAGTATTTT	CASRQGGTDTQYF
-	TRBD2	TRBJ2-2	TRBV6-1	TGTGCCAGCAAAGAAGCGGGAGATGCCACCGGGGAGCTGTTTTTT	CASKEAGDATGELFF
once	-	TRBJ2-1	TRBV14	TGTGCCAGCAGCCAAGACTCGCAGGGCAAGCAGTTCTTC	CASSQDSQGKQFF
-	-	TRBJ1-3	TRBV7-6	TGTGCCAGCAGCCCGACCCCCCCAGGGACGGGAAACACCATATATTTT	CASSPTPPGTGNTIYF
once	-	TRBJ2-7	TRBV19	TGTGCCAGTAGTATTGGCAGAGACTCCTACGAGCAGTACTTC	CASSIGRDSYEQYF
-	TRBD1	TRBJ2-2	TRBV5-1	TGCGCCAGCAGCTTGTGGGACAGGGGACCCCAGGGCGGGGAGCTGTTTTTT	CASSLWDRGPQGGELFF
-	-	TRBJ2-5	TRBV19	TGTGCCAGTAGTATATCGGCCAGGCAAGAGACCCAGTACTTC	CASSISARQETQYF
few	-	TRBJ1-2	TRBV28	TGTGCCAGCAGTTTAGGTACGGTCTATGGCTACACCTTC	CASSLGTVYGYTF
-	-	TRBJ2-3	TRBV7-6	TGTGCCAGCAGCTTGTGGGGGGACACAGATACGCAGTATTTT	CASSLWGDTDTQYF